A selection of T cell receptor beta chains follows, all from one sample in a study of Ad26.COV2.S vaccination and SARS-CoV-2 variants. This table comes from immunoSEQ multiplex PCR, and its TCRdb copy is limited to in-frame clones, with some not included. The data hold roughly 350,000 clones, with around nine tenths observed a single time. Source: peripheral blood, taken in a trial of Ad26.COV2.S vaccine versus placebo. Receptors originate from a person between 18 and 59 years old who received the Ad26.COV2.S COVID-19 vaccine or a placebo. Each CDR3 is given with its conserved first and last residue. The D gene is left open where the match is weak. Some rows mark clone size as missing; the rest say once, few, many or name a class of expanded clone.

TRBJ2-1 . . TRBV7-6 CASSPEPQGNEQFF TGTGCCAGCAGCCCGGAACCCCAGGGAAATGAGCAGTTCTTC
TRBJ2-1 . . TRBV27 CASSLGVYYNEQFF TGTGCCAGCAGTTTAGGGGTTTACTACAATGAGCAGTTCTTC
TRBJ2-7 . . TRBV13 CASSADRRGEQYF TGTGCCAGCAGCGCAGACAGGAGAGGCGAGCAGTACTTC
TRBJ1-1 few . TRBV5-1 CASSLDPGSNTEAFF TGCGCCAGCAGCTTGGACCCGGGGTCGAACACTGAAGCTTTCTTT
TRBJ2-7 . TRBD1 TRBV19 CASSIAGQGSKQYF TGTGCCAGTAGTATAGCCGGACAGGGTTCGAAGCAGTACTTC
TRBJ2-3 . TRBD1 TRBV29-1 CSALDRGEPTDTQYF TGCAGCGCCCTGGACAGGGGAGAACCCACAGATACGCAGTATTTT
TRBJ2-1 . TRBD1 TRBV19 CASNPGTGSSEQFF TGTGCCAGTAATCCCGGGACAGGGAGTAGTGAGCAGTTCTTC
TRBJ2-1 . TRBD2 TRBV19 CASSTLAGERNEQFF TGTGCCAGTAGTACCCTAGCGGGGGAGAGGAATGAGCAGTTCTTC
TRBJ1-1 . . TRBV5-4 CASSFGSEAFF TGTGCCAGCAGCTTTGGGAGTGAAGCTTTCTTT
TRBJ2-2 few . TRBV6-5 CAGRRAMNTGELFF TGTGCCGGCCGCCGTGCCATGAACACCGGGGAGCTGTTTTTT
TRBJ2-7 . . TRBV2 CASSLGPTYEQYF TGTGCCAGCAGTCTTGGACCGACCTACGAGCAGTACTTC
TRBJ2-7 . . TRBV5-4 CASSLDAGEGEEQYF TGTGCCAGCAGCTTGGACGCAGGGGAGGGAGAGGAGCAGTACTTC
TRBJ2-7 once . TRBV28 CASTKGGATFYEQYF TGTGCCAGCACCAAAGGGGGGGCCACTTTCTACGAGCAGTACTTC
TRBJ2-7 . TRBD2 TRBV28 CASSWGYGRAVYEQYF TGTGCCAGCAGTTGGGGTTACGGGAGGGCTGTCTACGAGCAGTACTTC